Listed below are T cell receptor beta chains from one sample, sequenced in a study of blood T cell repertoires in COVID-19. Some clones are missing from TCRdb's copy, which holds only in-frame ones; the method was immunoSEQ multiplex PCR. The table lists under 200,000 clones, 80% to 90% of them singletons. What was sequenced was peripheral blood. These receptors all come from a woman aged 70 to 79 with COVID-19, enrolled during active disease. Both conserved end residues are part of each CDR3.

TRBJ1-1	TRBV28	CASSPPTGGNTEAFF
TRBJ1-3	TRBV28	CASSPTGLKGNTIYF
TRBJ2-3	TRBV5-1	CASSLEDRGTDTQYF
TRBJ1-4	TRBV2	CASSVGRVGEKLFF
TRBJ2-2	TRBV21-1	CASSKVSGGEYAGELFF
TRBJ1-3	TRBV9	CASSPLRDSSGNTIYF
TRBJ1-5	TRBV5-1	CASSPTGHNSNQPQHF
TRBJ1-1	TRBV28	CASSLSDRFTEAFF
TRBJ1-2	TRBV5-5	CASSRRTGDDYGYTF
TRBJ2-7	TRBV28	CASSLARVHEQYF
TRBJ1-3	TRBV2	CASSEGTSGNTIYF
TRBJ1-6	TRBV5-1	CASSLGQGSNSPLHF
TRBJ2-1	TRBV4-1	CASSQPLRDRNYNEQFF
TRBJ2-3	TRBV3-1/TRBV3-2	CASSQRAQTSGAGVVLYF
TRBJ2-5	TRBV7-9	CASSARDSRQETQYF
TRBJ1-2	TRBV3-1/TRBV3-2	CASSPGVSRYGYTF
TRBJ1-1	TRBV3-1/TRBV3-2	CASSQGPGDNEAFF
TRBJ2-1	TRBV19	CASSIGRAGGLNEQFF
TRBJ1-2	TRBV6-6	CASSFEGVDYGYTF
TRBJ1-5	TRBV6-5	CASSLSGDSQPQHF
TRBJ1-1	TRBV28	CASSLAARAEAFF
TRBJ1-2	TRBV28	CASSFYRGGGYTF
TRBJ1-4	TRBV3-1/TRBV3-2	CASSLSGATNEKLFF
TRBJ2-3	TRBV23-1	CASSPHSRETDTQYF
TRBJ2-1	TRBV5-6	CASSLVGSGSGEDEQFF
TRBJ2-3	TRBV5-1	CASSLDRSTDTQYF
TRBJ2-5	TRBV7-2	CASSSQETQYF
TRBJ2-3	TRBV11-2	CASSLDGRGTDTQYF
TRBJ1-1	TRBV27	CASRDDGTANTEAFF
TRBJ2-3	TRBV7-3	CASSWGLAGGLTDTQYF
TRBJ2-7	TRBV5-1	CASSLGTGGGAGDEQYF
TRBJ1-2	TRBV30	CAWSPDRGLRYGYTF
TRBJ2-3	TRBV19	CASSKSGAADTQYF
TRBJ2-5	TRBV7-2	CASSSRTGETETQYF
TRBJ2-2	TRBV2	CASRSLSIANTGELFF
TRBJ2-5	TRBV5-4	CASSSPTSGPQETQYF
TRBJ1-6	TRBV7-6	CASSLEGDRNSPLHF
TRBJ1-6	TRBV2	CASIRQGGSPLHF
TRBJ1-2	TRBV24-1	CATSDPGYGYTF
TRBJ2-2	TRBV27	CASSLRVTGELFF
TRBJ1-1	TRBV30	CAWSFRGLWAFF
TRBJ1-2	TRBV6-2/TRBV6-3	CASSYSPAWQYTF
TRBJ1-2	TRBV11-2	CASSGSTGSYGYTF
TRBJ1-2	TRBV4-2	CASSQGAGEGGYTF
TRBJ1-3	TRBV10-3	CAISPDRGPLRNTIYF
TRBJ2-1	TRBV4-1	CASSQAGSGGPPSYNEQFF
TRBJ2-7	TRBV7-9	CASSLSYEQYF
TRBJ2-7	TRBV7-2	CASSLDQGGSYEQYF
TRBJ2-5	TRBV19	CASNLAGKEETQYF
TRBJ2-2	TRBV4-2	CASTYGGAGSGELFF
TRBJ2-3	TRBV18	CASSPRQVDTQYF
TRBJ1-3	TRBV7-3	CASSAAGGNSGNTIYF
TRBJ2-3	TRBV7-9	CASSSGLPNVRTQYF
TRBJ2-7	TRBV7-2	CASSPQIAGAGEQYF
TRBJ2-1	TRBV2	CASGTGGEQFF
TRBJ1-2	TRBV29-1	CSAVSQGLDFYGYTF
TRBJ2-2	TRBV4-2	CASSQGLAGAPAPGELFF
TRBJ2-1	TRBV9	CASSEGLTYNEQFF